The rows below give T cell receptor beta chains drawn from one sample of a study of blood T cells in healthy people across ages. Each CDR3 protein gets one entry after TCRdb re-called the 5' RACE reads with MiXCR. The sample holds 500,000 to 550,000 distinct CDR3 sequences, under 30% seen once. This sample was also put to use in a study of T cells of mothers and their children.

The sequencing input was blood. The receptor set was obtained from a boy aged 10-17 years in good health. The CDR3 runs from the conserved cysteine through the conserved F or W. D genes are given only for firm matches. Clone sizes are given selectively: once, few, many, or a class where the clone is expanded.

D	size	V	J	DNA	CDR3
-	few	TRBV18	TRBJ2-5	TGTGCCAGCTCACCACCGAACGGGGGGCGGGAGACCCAGTACTTC	CASSPPNGGRETQYF
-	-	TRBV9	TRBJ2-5	TGTGCCAGCAGTCCCCCGGCAGGGCGGGAGACCCAGTACTTC	CASSPPAGRETQYF
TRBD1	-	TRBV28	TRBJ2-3	TGTGCCAGCAGTTTTCATGGACAGGGTAAACCAGATACGCAGTATTTT	CASSFHGQGKPDTQYF
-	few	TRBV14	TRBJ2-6	TGTGCCAGCAGCCAAGAATTCTCAGTGACCGTAGGTGGGGCCAACGTCCTGACTTTC	CASSQEFSVTVGGANVLTF
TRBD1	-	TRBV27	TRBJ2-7	TGTGCCAGCAGTTCAATAGGACAGGGGATTTACGAGCAGTACTTC	CASSSIGQGIYEQYF
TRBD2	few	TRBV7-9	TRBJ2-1	TGTGCCAGCAGCTTAGTGGCGGGAGGGCCAAGATACAATGAGCAGTTCTTC	CASSLVAGGPRYNEQFF
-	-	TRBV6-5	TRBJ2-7	TGTGCCAGCAGAGGACAGCTCTCCTCCTACGAGCAGTACTTC	CASRGQLSSYEQYF
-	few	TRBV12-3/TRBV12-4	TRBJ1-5	TGTGCCAGCAGTTTTGCAGGGCCGAGCAATCAGCCCCAGCATTTT	CASSFAGPSNQPQHF
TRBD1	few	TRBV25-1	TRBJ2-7	TGTGCCAGCAGTGACTGGGCCGGGACAGGGGACGAGCAGTACTTC	CASSDWAGTGDEQYF
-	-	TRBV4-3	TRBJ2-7	TGCGCCAGCAGCCAAGTTCAGGGAGCGACCTACGAGCAGTACTTC	CASSQVQGATYEQYF
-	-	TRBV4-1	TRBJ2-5	TGCGCCAGCAGCCACTTAACGGACCAAGAGACCCAGTACTTC	CASSHLTDQETQYF
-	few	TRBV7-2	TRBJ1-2	TGTGCCAGCAGCCAGAACCGGGCAGCATATGGCTACACCTTC	CASSQNRAAYGYTF
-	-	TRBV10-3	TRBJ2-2	TGTGCCATTCTACCGGGACAAGCGAACACCGGGGAGCTGTTTTTT	CAILPGQANTGELFF
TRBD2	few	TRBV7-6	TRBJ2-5	TGTGCCAGCAGCGAATTCATTGGATATCCTAGCGGGAGAGGAGAGACCCAGTACTTC	CASSEFIGYPSGRGETQYF
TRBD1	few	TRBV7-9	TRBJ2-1	TGTGCCAGCAGCTTTTCGGGGGACAGGGGTGAGAATGAGCAGTTCTTC	CASSFSGDRGENEQFF
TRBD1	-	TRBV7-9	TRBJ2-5	TGTGCCAGCACCACAACAGGGGTCCCAGAGACCCAGTACTTC	CASTTTGVPETQYF
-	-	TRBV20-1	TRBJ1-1	TGCAGTGCTAGTAGCTCGGACAGCCCCTCAAGGAACACTGAAGCTTTCTTT	CSASSSDSPSRNTEAFF
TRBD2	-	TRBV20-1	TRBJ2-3	TGCAGTGCTAGAGACACCGGGACTAGCCGTAGCACAGATACGCAGTATTTT	CSARDTGTSRSTDTQYF
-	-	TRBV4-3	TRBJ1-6	TGCGCCAGCAGCCAAGAAGCCCCAGGGGAGATTTTGGGATCACCCCTCCACTTT	CASSQEAPGEILGSPLHF
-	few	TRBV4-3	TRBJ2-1	TGCGCCAGCAGGGACGGGAGCTCCTACAATGAGCAGTTCTTC	CASRDGSSYNEQFF
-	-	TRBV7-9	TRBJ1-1	TGTGCCAGCAGCTGGAGGCAGGGCACTGAAGCTTTCTTT	CASSWRQGTEAFF
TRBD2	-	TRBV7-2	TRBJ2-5	TGTGCCAGCAGCTTCTCTGGGAGGGCAGAGACCCAGTACTTC	CASSFSGRAETQYF
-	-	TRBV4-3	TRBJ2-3	TGCGCCAGCAGCCAAGACGGAGTAAGCACAGATACGCAGTATTTT	CASSQDGVSTDTQYF
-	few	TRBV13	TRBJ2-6	TGTGCCAGCATTGGGGGAGCAGGAGTTGGGGCCAACGTCCTGACTTTC	CASIGGAGVGANVLTF
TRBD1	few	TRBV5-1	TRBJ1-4	TGCGCCAGCAGCTCCGGGACAGGGGAAGGAAAACTGTTTTTT	CASSSGTGEGKLFF
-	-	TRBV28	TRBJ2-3	TGTGCCAGCAGCCTCCTGGGGGACTTCACAGATACGCAGTATTTT	CASSLLGDFTDTQYF
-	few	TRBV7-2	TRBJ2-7	TGTGCCAGCAGCTTAGAGGCTGGCGAGCAGTACTTC	CASSLEAGEQYF
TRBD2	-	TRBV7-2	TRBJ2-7	TGTGCCAGCAGCTTAGCACTAGCGGGGGCCGCTATAACCTACGAGCAGTACTTC	CASSLALAGAAITYEQYF
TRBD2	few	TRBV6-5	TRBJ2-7	TGTGCCAGCAGTTACTCGGCAAGCGGGGGGGTGTGGGGTGAGCAGTACTTC	CASSYSASGGVWGEQYF